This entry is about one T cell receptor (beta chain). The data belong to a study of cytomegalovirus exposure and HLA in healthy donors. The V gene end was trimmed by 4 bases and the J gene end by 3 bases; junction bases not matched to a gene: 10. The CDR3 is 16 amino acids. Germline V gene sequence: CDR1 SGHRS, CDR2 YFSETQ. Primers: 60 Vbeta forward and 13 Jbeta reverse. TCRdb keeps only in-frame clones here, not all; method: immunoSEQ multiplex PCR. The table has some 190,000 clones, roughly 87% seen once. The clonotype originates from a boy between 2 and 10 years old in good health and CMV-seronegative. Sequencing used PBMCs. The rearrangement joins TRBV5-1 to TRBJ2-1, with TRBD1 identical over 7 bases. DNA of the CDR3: TGCGCCAGCAGCGTTACACCGGGACAGAGCTACAATGAGCAGTTCTTC. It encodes CASSVTPGQSYNEQFF.